Below are 23 T cell receptor beta chains sequenced from a single sample in a study of T cell responses to AZD1222 COVID-19 vaccine. Sequencing used immunoSEQ multiplex PCR; TCRdb keeps in-frame clones, though not all of them. The profile shows more than 150,000 clones, 80% to 95% of them singletons. This material consisted of peripheral blood, taken on day 0 of AZD1222 vaccination. These receptors came from an adult in good health.

The rearrangement uses TRBV18 and TRBJ1-1; D is unresolved. This CDR3 comprises 20 residues. The V and J ends lost 3 bases and 3 bases respectively, with 29 bases between them. The germline V gene has CDR1 KGHSH and CDR2 LQKENI. Here the CDR3 DNA reads TGTGCCAGCTCACCTGGCTTCCTTTGGGCCCCAAAGGTGGAGGACACTGAAGCTTTCTTT. Translating gives CASSPGFLWAPKVEDTEAFF.

The chain links TRBV29-1 to TRBJ1-2, with no clear D. Trimming took off 7 bases at V and 1 base at J, with 7 bases between the two ends. The CDR3 is 11 residues long. Germline V lookup: CDR1 SQVTM, CDR2 ANQGSEA. Here the CDR3 reads CSAGNNYGYTF. The CDR3 DNA reads as TGCAGCGCCGGAAATAACTATGGCTACACCTTC.

The J gene is TRBJ2-1, the V gene TRBV7-8; D remains unclear. Deletions cut 5 bases from V and 0 bases from J, with 14 bases between. The CDR3 totals 16 residues. From germline, CDR1 is SGHVS and CDR2 FQNEAQ. In DNA, the CDR3 is TGTGCCAGCAGCCCCCCCCCGGGCGACTCCTACAATGAGCAGTTCTTC. Its protein is CASSPPPGDSYNEQFF.

The chain is built from TRBV28 and TRBJ2-2; 12 bases fit TRBD2. Looked up from germline, CDR1 is MDHEN and CDR2 is SYDVKM. This CDR3 region has 12 residues. V shed 6 bases and J 13 bases; nucleotides not matched to a gene: 3. CDR3 sequence: CASRTSGRTLFF. The CDR3 DNA follows: TGTGCCAGCAGAACTAGCGGGAGGACGCTGTTTTTT.

For this clone: Other DNA sequences from this sample encode an identical CDR3 as well. The rearrangement joins TRBV6-2 or TRBV6-3 to TRBJ1-1; D not resolved. This CDR3 is built from 13 residues. V dropped 4 bases and J dropped 1 base, with 7 bases sitting between them. Germline values: CDR1 MNHEY, CDR2 SVGEGT. The CDR3 reads CASSFLQNTEAFF. CDR3 DNA: TGTGCCAGCAGTTTCCTTCAGAACACTGAAGCTTTCTTT.

V usage is TRBV6-1 and J usage is TRBJ2-7, with 11 positions matching TRBD2. The V gene's germline CDR1 is MNHNS and CDR2 SASEGT. The length of the CDR3 is 14 residues. J gave up 6 bases and V 10 bases, and 11 bases lay outside the gene matches. This CDR3 reads CATDPLAGGSEQYF. CDR3 DNA sequence: TGTGCCACCGACCCCCTAGCGGGAGGATCCGAGCAGTACTTC.

V and J are TRBV7-9 and TRBJ1-5; a possible D gene is TRBD1 (5 bases). The ends were cut back, 1 base at V and 0 bases at J, with 7 bases in the middle. This CDR3 is built from 15 residues. Germline values: CDR1 SEHNR, CDR2 FQNEAQ (reference sequence). The CDR3 protein is CASSLGQNSNQPQHF. As DNA, the CDR3 is TGTGCCAGCAGCTTAGGACAGAATAGCAATCAGCCCCAGCATTTT.

The chain employs TRBV7-6 and TRBJ2-1; 7 bases map to TRBD2. The CDR3 spans 15 residues. J lost 6 bases, V lost 6 bases, and 11 bases had no gene match. Per the germline V gene, CDR1 is SGHVS and CDR2 is FNYEAQ. CDR3 amino acids: CASSLLGTIGNEQFF. The DNA of the CDR3 is TGTGCCAGCAGTCTTCTTGGGACTATAGGCAATGAGCAGTTCTTC.

The gene calls are TRBV5-8 and TRBJ1-4; 8 nucleotides agree with TRBD1. Germline V CDR1 and CDR2: SGHTS, YDEGEE. After removal of 4 bases from V and 7 bases from J, the junction contained 9 bases not matched to a gene. The CDR3 runs to 15 residues. The CDR3 loop is CASSRKQGAGEKLFF. Written as DNA, the CDR3 is TGTGCCAGCAGCCGCAAGCAGGGGGCGGGTGAAAAACTGTTTTTT.

The chain employs TRBV7-2 and TRBJ2-3, with 7 bases identical to TRBD1. V lost 3 bases to trimming and J lost 3 bases; unmatched junction nucleotides: 6. Germline CDR1 SGHTA, CDR2 FQGNSA. The CDR3 runs to 15 residues. The CDR3 DNA reads TGTGCCAGCAGCTTCAGGGGGAGTTGGACAGATACGCAGTATTTT. This translates into CASSFRGSWTDTQYF. Full variable domain (rest looked up from reference TRBV7-2 and TRBJ2-3): GAGVSQSPSNKVTEKGKDVELRCDPISGHTALYWYRQSLGQGLEFLIYFQGNSAPDKSGLPSDRFSAERTGGSVSTLTIQRTQQEDSAVYLCASSFRGSWTDTQYFGPGTRLTVL.

The chain is built from TRBV7-8 and TRBJ1-2, with unresolved D. V lost 1 base and J 2 bases, leaving 8 bases between the germline ends. CDR1 SGHVS and CDR2 FQNEAQ come from the germline V gene. CDR3 length: 14 residues. CDR3 amino acids: CASSLVDQNYGYTF. The DNA of the CDR3 is TGTGCCAGCAGCTTAGTGGACCAGAACTATGGCTACACCTTC.

The chain couples TRBV7-2 to TRBJ1-2; D might be TRBD1 (6 bases). Trimming left V 4 bases short and J 5 bases short, with 14 bases between. Per germline, CDR1 SGHTA and CDR2 FQGNSA. The CDR3 totals 14 residues. The CDR3 bases are TGTGCCAGCAGCTCGGGAGACAGGCTATATGGCTACACCTTC. Amino acid sequence: CASSSGDRLYGYTF.

This clone showed up just once. The J gene is TRBJ1-1, the V gene TRBV15; possibly TRBD1 for D (6 bases). Germline CDR1 and CDR2: LNHNV and YYDKDF (reference sequence). Between the trimmed V and J ends, which lost 5 bases and 0 bases, there was a span of 13 bases. The CDR3 spans 15 residues. The CDR3: CATSEFTGMNTEAFF. The CDR3 DNA reads TGTGCCACCAGCGAGTTCACAGGGATGAACACTGAAGCTTTCTTT.

The rearrangement links TRBV3-1 (or the pseudogene TRBV3-2) to TRBJ2-5; 7 positions match TRBD2. The CDR3 is 14 residues long. The junction had 2 bases not matched to a gene; V was cut back by 2 bases and J by 2 bases. The germline CDR1 and CDR2 sequences are LGHDT and YNNKEL (reference sequence). For the CDR3, the DNA is TGTGCCAGCAGCCAAACACTAGCGCAAGAGACCCAGTACTTC. It yields the protein CASSQTLAQETQYF.

The chain uses TRBV5-4 and TRBJ2-1; possible D gene TRBD1, 5 bases. The V and J ends lost 1 base and 4 bases respectively, with 6 bases between them. This CDR3 contains 13 residues. The germline V gene has CDR1 SGHNT and CDR2 YYREEE (reference sequence). The CDR3 DNA sequence: TGTGCCAGCAGCTTGCAGGGTTACAATGAGCAGTTCTTC. This gives the protein CASSLQGYNEQFF. Supplemented by reference TRBV5-4 and TRBJ2-1, the full variable domain reads ETGVTQSPTHLIKTRGQQVTLRCSSQSGHNTVSWYQQALGQGPQFIFQYYREEENGRGNFPPRFSGLQFPNYSSELNVNALELDDSALYLCASSLQGYNEQFFGPGTRLTVL.

The rearrangement uses TRBV12-3 or TRBV12-4 and TRBJ2-1; TRBD2 agrees at 8 bases. The V segment lost 10 bases and the J segment 2 bases; nucleotides outside the gene matches: 4. CDR3 length equals 13 residues. The DNA of the CDR3 is TGTGCCACTGGCGGGGGGCCCTACAATGAGCAGTTCTTC. Translating gives CATGGGPYNEQFF.

V and J are TRBV18 and TRBJ2-5, with D hard to call. V lost 0 bases and J lost 4, with 9 bases in between. The CDR3 length is 14 residues. The germline gives CDR1 KGHSH, CDR2 LQKENI. CDR3 residues: CASSPPGWGETQYF. CDR3 in DNA: TGTGCCAGCTCACCACCCGGGTGGGGAGAGACCCAGTACTTC.

Only one count was recorded for this clone. The chain is built from TRBV28 and TRBJ1-4; 7 nucleotides match TRBD1. Losses at the gene ends were 3 bases for V and 3 bases for J; bases not matched to a gene: 1. Germline V gives CDR1 MDHEN, CDR2 SYDVKM. The CDR3 spans 14 residues. The CDR3 coding sequence is TGTGCCAGCAGTTTCGACAGGGCTAATGAAAAACTGTTTTTT. Its translation: CASSFDRANEKLFF.

The chain carries TRBV6-5 and TRBJ1-6, with D perhaps TRBD1 (5 bases). Germline CDR1 and CDR2: MNHEY and SVGAGI. Trimming took off 4 bases at V and 9 bases at J, with 10 bases between the two ends. The CDR3 runs to 13 residues. CDR3 region: CASSSQGRSPLHF. The CDR3 nucleotides read TGTGCCAGCAGTTCCCAGGGACGTTCACCCCTCCACTTT.

V and J are TRBV21-1 and TRBJ1-5. TRBV21-1 is noted as a pseudogene. This CDR3 region has 16 residues. The CDR3 DNA follows: TGTGCCAGCAGCAAACGGGGGGAACCCCTCAATCAGCCCCAGCATTTT. This gives the protein CASSKRGEPLNQPQHF.

This chain joins TRBV15 and TRBJ1-5; maybe TRBD1 (5 bases). CDR1 is LNHNV, CDR2 YYDKDF, per germline (reference sequence). Trimming left V 0 bases short and J 3 bases short, with 9 bases between. This CDR3 has 15 amino acids. The CDR3 protein is CATSRDRQSNQPQHF. The CDR3 bases are TGTGCCACCAGCAGAGATAGACAGTCCAATCAGCCCCAGCATTTT. Supplemented by reference TRBV15 and TRBJ1-5, the full variable domain reads DAMVIQNPRYQVTQFGKPVTLSCSQTLNHNVMYWYQQKSSQAPKLLFHYYDKDFNNEADTPDNFQSRRPNTSFCFLDIRSPGLGDTAMYLCATSRDRQSNQPQHFGDGTRLSIL.

The V call is TRBV11-2, the J call TRBJ1-5; TRBD1 aligns across 11 bases. Trimming cost V 5 bases and J 6 bases; bases outside gene matches: 3. Germline loops: CDR1 SGHAT, CDR2 FQNNGV. This CDR3 contains 14 residues. CDR3 residues: CASSPGTGGQPQHF. The CDR3 coding sequence is TGTGCCAGCAGCCCCGGGACAGGGGGTCAGCCCCAGCATTTT. The full variable domain, its missing parts supplied by reference TRBV11-2 and TRBJ1-5, is EAGVAQSPRYKIIEKRQSVAFWCNPISGHATLYWYQQILGQGPKLLIQFQNNGVVDDSQLPKDRFSAERLKGVDSTLKIQPAKLEDSAVYLCASSPGTGGQPQHFGDGTRLSIL.

CDR3 DNA sequence: TGTGCCAGCAGTAGACTAGCGCCTCTCTACGAGCAGTACTTC. Translating gives CASSRLAPLYEQYF. This sequence joins TRBV6-6 and TRBJ2-7, with 8 bases that match TRBD2. V gave up 5 bases and J gave up 3 bases; unmatched junction bases: 6. CDR3 length: 14 residues. Germline V gene data show CDR1 as MNHNY and CDR2 as SVGAGI (reference sequence).